These T cell receptor beta chains were read from a single sample in a study of cytomegalovirus exposure and HLA in healthy donors. The assay was immunoSEQ multiplex PCR, and TCRdb's table has in-frame clones only and misses some. The sample lists some 170,000 clones, approximately 86% occurring once. What was sequenced was PBMCs. The source is a man aged 18-30 years in good health and CMV-seropositive. CDR3s include the opening cysteine and the closing phenylalanine or tryptophan. D genes are given only for firm matches. Part of the rows lack a size; the others show once, few, many or a class for expanded clones.

>TRBJ1-2|NA|TRBD1|TRBV5-1
CASSSNRQGGSYRYTF
TGCGCCAGCAGCTCAAATCGACAGGGGGGATCTTATCGCTACACCTTC
>TRBJ2-3|NA|NA|TRBV19
CASNRGRLEDTQYF
TGTGCCAGTAATAGGGGCCGCCTTGAAGATACGCAGTATTTT
>TRBJ2-3|NA|NA|TRBV19
CASRQGGDTDTQYF
TGTGCCAGTAGGCAGGGGGGTGACACAGATACGCAGTATTTT
>TRBJ2-3|NA|NA|TRBV5-1
CASSRTGSSTDTQYF
TGCGCCAGCAGCCGGACTGGATCTAGCACAGATACGCAGTATTTT
>TRBJ1-5|NA|NA|TRBV6-6
CASAGPHNQPQHF
TGTGCCAGTGCAGGGCCACACAATCAGCCCCAGCATTTT
>TRBJ2-3|NA|NA|TRBV28
CASSAGAYTDTQYF
TGTGCCAGCAGTGCAGGGGCCTACACAGATACGCAGTATTTT
>TRBJ1-5|NA|NA|TRBV10-3
CAISEKETGIQPQHF
TGTGCCATCAGTGAGAAAGAAACAGGGATTCAGCCCCAGCATTTT
>TRBJ2-7|NA|NA|TRBV5-4
CASSLGAIGGEQYF
TGTGCCAGCAGTCTGGGCGCGATTGGTGGCGAGCAGTACTTC
>TRBJ2-7|NA|TRBD1|TRBV13
CASSFSTGGVRRQYF
TGTGCCAGCAGCTTCTCGACAGGGGGGGTGAGGAGGCAGTACTTC
>TRBJ1-3|NA|TRBD1|TRBV4-3
CASSRGQGSEDTIYF
TGCGCCAGCAGCCGAGGACAGGGGAGTGAGGACACCATATATTTT
>TRBJ1-1|NA|NA|TRBV28
CASKVGGNTEAFF
TGTGCCAGCAAGGTCGGGGGGAACACTGAAGCTTTCTTT
>TRBJ2-5|NA|NA|TRBV5-1
CASTKDSSSRTQYF
TGCGCCAGCACTAAGGACAGCAGTTCCAGGACCCAGTACTTC
>TRBJ1-2|once|NA|TRBV18
CASSPYFSNYGYTF
TGTGCCAGCTCACCGTACTTCTCTAACTATGGCTACACCTTC
>TRBJ2-2|NA|TRBD1|TRBV7-6
CASSDPGTGRTGELFF
TGTGCCAGCAGCGACCCCGGGACAGGGCGCACCGGGGAGCTGTTTTTT
>TRBJ1-4|NA|TRBD1|TRBV2
CASNRDSNEKLFF
TGTGCCAGCAATCGGGACAGTAATGAAAAACTGTTTTTT